This is a list of T cell receptor beta chains from one sample in a study of T-cell memory formation after mild COVID-19. TCRdb reprocessed the 5' RACE reads via MiXCR and lists one record per CDR3 protein. The sample has roughly 340,000 distinct CDR3 sequences, 20% to 25% seen once. Input material: PBMCs or a T cell subset sorted from them (not recorded which). These receptors were obtained from a man aged 18 to 30 who had mild COVID-19 (a few samples of this study predate the infection). Cell type and time point are not known. The CDR3 runs from the conserved cysteine through the conserved F or W. Each record gives: D gene, J gene, clone size, V gene, CDR3 DNA, CDR3 protein. D genes are given only for firm matches. The listing skips clone size in some rows; elsewhere it reads once, few, many or a size class.

>NA|TRBJ1-4|NA|TRBV5-1
TGCGCCAGCAGCTTGGCTACCGGGACAAATAGTGAAAAACTGTTTTTT
CASSLATGTNSEKLFF
>TRBD2|TRBJ2-5|few|TRBV3-1
TGTGCCAGCAGCTCGTCCTCCGGGACTAGCGGGGGGTCCCAAGAGACCCAGTACTTC
CASSSSSGTSGGSQETQYF
>TRBD2|TRBJ2-1|many|TRBV5-6
TGTGCCAGCAGCGGCGGGACTAGCGCCTACAATGAGCAGTTCTTC
CASSGGTSAYNEQFF
>TRBD1|TRBJ1-1|NA|TRBV7-9
TGTGCCAGCAGCCCTCCGACAGGGGCGAACACTGAAGCTTTCTTT
CASSPPTGANTEAFF
>TRBD1|TRBJ1-2|many|TRBV5-1
TGCGCCAGCAGCCCGCCCGGACAGGCCTATGGCTACACCTTC
CASSPPGQAYGYTF
>NA|TRBJ2-1|NA|TRBV5-1
TGCGCCAGCAGCTCGACTAGGGAGTACAATGAGCAGTTCTTC
CASSSTREYNEQFF
>TRBD1|TRBJ2-7|few|TRBV7-8
TGTGCCAGCAGCCCACCGCCCGGGACAGGGTGGACCGAGCAGTACTTC
CASSPPPGTGWTEQYF
>NA|TRBJ2-3|NA|TRBV9
TGTGCCAGCAGCGTATTCTTAACTAGCACAGATACGCAGTATTTT
CASSVFLTSTDTQYF
>NA|TRBJ2-1|many|TRBV4-3
TGCGCCAGCAGCCAAGATTGGACACCGGGGAATGAGCAGTTCTTC
CASSQDWTPGNEQFF
>NA|TRBJ2-1|NA|TRBV9
TGTGCCAGCAGCGTAGGGAGGGGGAATGAGCAGTTCTTC
CASSVGRGNEQFF
>NA|TRBJ1-5|many|TRBV7-8
TGTGCCAGCAGTCCCTGGGGGGATAGCAATCAGCCCCAGCATTTT
CASSPWGDSNQPQHF
>TRBD1|TRBJ1-1|NA|TRBV3-1
TGTGCCAGCAGCCCAAGGACAGGTTGGAACACTGAAGCTTTCTTT
CASSPRTGWNTEAFF
>NA|TRBJ2-3|few|TRBV5-1
TGCGCCAGCAGCCCGGCAAGCATACGCACAGATACGCAGTATTTT
CASSPASIRTDTQYF
>NA|TRBJ2-3|NA|TRBV7-2
TGTGCCAGCAGCCCAGTTGGTGGCGGGGATACGCAGTATTTT
CASSPVGGGDTQYF
>NA|TRBJ2-5|few|TRBV7-9
TGTGCCAGCAGCCTGGAACGGTCCCTGGGAGAGACCCAGTACTTC
CASSLERSLGETQYF
>NA|TRBJ1-5|many|TRBV11-2
TGCGCCAGCAGCTTGATAGGGAACCAGCCCCAGCATTTT
CASSLIGNQPQHF
>NA|TRBJ2-4|NA|TRBV6-2/TRBV6-3
TGTGCCAGCAGGCCCAGGGGAGAACTAGGCATTCAGTACTTC
CASRPRGELGIQYF
>NA|TRBJ1-1|NA|TRBV3-1
TGTGCCAGCAGCCGAGGGACACTGAACACTGAAGCTTTCTTT
CASSRGTLNTEAFF
>NA|TRBJ1-2|few|TRBV20-1
TGCAGTGCTAGGACAGAGATCTATGGCTACACCTTC
CSARTEIYGYTF
>NA|TRBJ2-5|NA|TRBV4-2
TGTGCCAGCAGCCAAGTTGGGCAGGGAGAGGAGACCCAGTACTTC
CASSQVGQGEETQYF
>NA|TRBJ2-7|few|TRBV7-9
TGTGCCAGCAGGACAGGCGCGGACTACGAGCAGTACTTC
CASRTGADYEQYF
>TRBD1|TRBJ1-2|NA|TRBV18
TGTGCCAGCTCTCTCCAGGGGGCTGTTCTCCTAAACTATGGCTACACCTTC
CASSLQGAVLLNYGYTF
>TRBD1|TRBJ2-3|NA|TRBV20-1
TGCAGTGCTAGACGGGACAGAAGCACAGATACGCAGTATTTT
CSARRDRSTDTQYF
>TRBD1|TRBJ2-5|few|TRBV29-1
TGCAGCGCCGGACAGGGCCCAGAGACCCAGTACTTC
CSAGQGPETQYF
>NA|TRBJ2-3|NA|TRBV5-1
TGCGCCAGCAGCTTCGGGTCAGATACGCAGTATTTT
CASSFGSDTQYF
>NA|TRBJ2-2|few|TRBV7-3
TGTGCCAGCAGCCCACAGGGGGAGGGGATCGGGGAGCTGTTTTTT
CASSPQGEGIGELFF